A selection of T cell receptor beta chains follows, all from one sample in a study of blood T cell repertoires in COVID-19. The repertoire was sequenced with immunoSEQ multiplex PCR; TCRdb's copy has only in-frame clones and lacks some. Of over 350,000 clones listed, roughly nine tenths are singletons. Input material: PBMCs or T cells enriched from blood (not recorded which). The receptor source for this set is a woman between 40 and 50 years old who had been exposed to COVID-19. CDR3s include the opening cysteine and the closing phenylalanine or tryptophan. D genes are given only for firm matches. Clone size is stated in some rows and not others, as once, few, many or a class when expanded.

TRBJ1-5	-	-	TRBV7-9	TGTGCCAGCAGCGCCGGGACACCCCACAATCAGCCCCAGCATTTT	CASSAGTPHNQPQHF
TRBJ1-5	TRBD1	-	TRBV6-2/TRBV6-3	TGTGCCAGCAGTGGACAGGGGGGCGGTCAGCCCCAGCATTTT	CASSGQGGGQPQHF
TRBJ2-2	TRBD1	-	TRBV5-1	TGCGCCAGCAGCTTGAGGGGACAGGCGAGCGGGGAGCTGTTTTTT	CASSLRGQASGELFF
TRBJ1-4	-	-	TRBV19	TGTGCCAGTAGTCCAGGGTGGACTAATGAAAAACTGTTTTTT	CASSPGWTNEKLFF
TRBJ1-6	TRBD1	-	TRBV30	TGTGCCTGGAGTGAAGGGACAGGGGCCTATTCACCCCTCCACTTT	CAWSEGTGAYSPLHF
TRBJ1-4	-	-	TRBV11-3	TGTGCCAGCAGGAGGAACGCGGGGGCTAATGAAAAACTGTTTTTT	CASRRNAGANEKLFF
TRBJ2-2	TRBD2	-	TRBV2	TGTGCCAGCGAAAGTCTAGCGGGCGGGGAGCTGTTTTTT	CASESLAGGELFF
TRBJ1-1	-	-	TRBV3-1/TRBV3-2	TGTGCCAGCAGCCAAGTCCGTGGGAGGGGGGCTTTCTTT	CASSQVRGRGAFF
TRBJ2-5	TRBD2	-	TRBV29-1	TGCAGCGTTGAAGAGGGGGGGACTGAATTACTCCAAGAGACCCAGTACTTC	CSVEEGGTELLQETQYF
TRBJ1-5	-	once	TRBV11-2	TGTGCCAGCAGCCGCGGGGGGGGTCGTTCGCCCCAGCATTTT	CASSRGGGRSPQHF
TRBJ2-7	TRBD1	-	TRBV3-1/TRBV3-2	TGTGCCAGCAGCCTAACCGGGACAGCCTCCTACGAGCAGTACTTC	CASSLTGTASYEQYF
TRBJ1-3	-	few	TRBV6-1	TGTGCCAGCAGTGAACAGGGCCACTCTGGAAACACCATATATTTT	CASSEQGHSGNTIYF
TRBJ1-3	TRBD1	-	TRBV25-1	TGTGCCAGCAGTGAACTCGACAGGGCCAAAGGAAACACCATATATTTT	CASSELDRAKGNTIYF
TRBJ2-5	-	-	TRBV5-1	TGCGCCAGCAGCTTGGCAGGGAAGGAGACCCAGTACTTC	CASSLAGKETQYF
TRBJ1-4	TRBD1	-	TRBV18	TGTGCCAGCTCACCAGGGACAGGGAGACAAAAACTGTTTTTT	CASSPGTGRQKLFF
TRBJ2-2	TRBD2	-	TRBV15	TGTGCCACCAGCAGAGTCCCTCAGGCCGGGACTAGCGGGGCGAACACCGGGGAGCTGTTTTTT	CATSRVPQAGTSGANTGELFF
TRBJ1-1	-	-	TRBV18	TGTGCCAGCTCATCCCAAAGACCCAGGGAAATGAACACTGAAGCTTTCTTT	CASSSQRPREMNTEAFF
TRBJ2-1	TRBD2	-	TRBV11-3	TGTGCCAGCAGCTTAGGGCGGGGGGGCAGAAATGAGCAGTTCTTC	CASSLGRGGRNEQFF
TRBJ1-1	-	-	TRBV6-5	TGTGCCAGCAGTTACTCGGCGGGAACAAACACTGAAGCTTTCTTT	CASSYSAGTNTEAFF
TRBJ1-1	TRBD1	-	TRBV7-2	TGTGCCAGCAGCTTAACTCCCAGGACAGGGAACACTGAAGCTTTCTTT	CASSLTPRTGNTEAFF
TRBJ2-7	TRBD2	-	TRBV19	TGTGCCAGTAGTATTTCGGACCTAGCGGGAACCTTTCGGCAGTACTTC	CASSISDLAGTFRQYF
TRBJ2-3	TRBD1	-	TRBV2	TGTGCCAGCAGAGTTACTACAGGGGCCACTAGCACAGATACGCAGTATTTT	CASRVTTGATSTDTQYF
TRBJ2-7	TRBD1	-	TRBV18	TGTGCCAGCTCACGCGGACAGGGGACTTCCTACGAGCAGTACTTC	CASSRGQGTSYEQYF
TRBJ1-5	-	-	TRBV28	TGTGCCAGCTCCCTGGGCCAGGGTAATCAGCCCCAGCATTTT	CASSLGQGNQPQHF
TRBJ2-5	-	-	TRBV5-1	TGCGCCAGCAGCTTACCGACTGAGTCGGCCCAGTACTTC	CASSLPTESAQYF
TRBJ2-7	TRBD1	-	TRBV18	TGTGCCAGCTCACCGAGAACAGGGGGCGAGCAGTACTTC	CASSPRTGGEQYF
TRBJ1-5	-	-	TRBV6-1	TGTGCCAGCAGTGAAGTCACAGCCCCAAGCAATCAGCCCCAGCATTTT	CASSEVTAPSNQPQHF
TRBJ2-2	TRBD1	-	TRBV15	TGTGCCACCAGCAGGGATCTACAGGGGACCGGGGAGCTGTTTTTT	CATSRDLQGTGELFF
TRBJ1-5	-	-	TRBV19	TGTGCCAGTAGCCCGGCGGGCCGAGGCAATCAGCCCCAGCATTTT	CASSPAGRGNQPQHF
TRBJ2-3	-	once	TRBV9	TGTGCCAGCAGCGTAGCTTGGGGCGCAGATACGCAGTATTTT	CASSVAWGADTQYF
TRBJ2-1	TRBD2	-	TRBV24-1	TGTGCCACCAGTGGTCTAGCGGGACATGAGCAGTTCTTC	CATSGLAGHEQFF
TRBJ1-2	TRBD1	-	TRBV5-1	TGCGCCAGCAGCTTGGTAGGACAGGGGACTTCCTCTAACTATGGCTACACCTTC	CASSLVGQGTSSNYGYTF
TRBJ2-1	TRBD2	-	TRBV15	TGTGCCACCAGCAGAGATAGCGGCCTAGCGGGAAACAATGAGCAGTTCTTC	CATSRDSGLAGNNEQFF
TRBJ2-5	TRBD2	-	TRBV27	TGTGCCAGCAGTTTACTAGCGGGGGGGCGGGAGACCCAGTACTTC	CASSLLAGGRETQYF
TRBJ1-4	-	-	TRBV2	TGTGCCAGCAGGGGGGGGCCTGCAACTAATGAAAAACTGTTTTTT	CASRGGPATNEKLFF
TRBJ1-5	-	-	TRBV5-4	TGTGCCAGCAGCTTGGGAGGGCCGGATAGCAATCAGCCCCAGCATTTT	CASSLGGPDSNQPQHF
TRBJ1-2	-	-	TRBV5-1	TGCGCCAGCAGCTATAACCAGGGGCCTTATGGCTACACCTTC	CASSYNQGPYGYTF
TRBJ1-6	-	-	TRBV3-1/TRBV3-2	TGTGCCAGCAGCCAAGGCCTGGGAGGGAGGTCACCCCTCCACTTT	CASSQGLGGRSPLHF
TRBJ2-7	-	-	TRBV24-1	TGTGCCACCAGTGTTTTGGGGGGGGGCTACTACGAGCAGTACTTC	CATSVLGGGYYEQYF
TRBJ1-5	TRBD1	medium-sized	TRBV24-1	TGTGCCACCAGTGATTTTTGGGGACAGGAGGGCAATCAGCCCCAGCATTTT	CATSDFWGQEGNQPQHF
TRBJ2-7	-	-	TRBV9	TGTGCCAGCAGCGTAGAGACAGGCTTCTCCTACGAGCAGTACTTC	CASSVETGFSYEQYF
TRBJ1-1	TRBD1	-	TRBV18	TGTGCCAGCTCACCTCGGGACAGATCTGAAGCTTTCTTT	CASSPRDRSEAFF
TRBJ2-7	TRBD1	-	TRBV4-1	TGCGCCAGCAGCCAGGGACAGGGTTGGGAGCAGTACTTC	CASSQGQGWEQYF
TRBJ1-1	TRBD1	-	TRBV30	TGTGCCTGGGGGACAGGGGTCCTCACTGAAGCTTTCTTT	CAWGTGVLTEAFF
TRBJ2-7	TRBD1	-	TRBV4-3	TGCGCCAGCAGCCCGGCAGGGGGCTACGAGCAGTACTTC	CASSPAGGYEQYF
TRBJ1-2	TRBD1	-	TRBV10-3	TGTGCCATCAGTGAACAGGGGCGGGGTGGCTACACCTTC	CAISEQGRGGYTF
TRBJ2-7	-	-	TRBV5-1	TGCGCCAGCAGCTTGCAGGACAACTACGAGCAGTACTTC	CASSLQDNYEQYF
TRBJ1-1	-	-	TRBV19	TGTGCCAGTAGTATCGTGAGGGAAGCTTTCTTT	CASSIVREAFF
TRBJ1-1	-	once	TRBV20-1	TGCAGTGCTAGTGGGAGGCAAACTGAAGCTTTCTTT	CSASGRQTEAFF
TRBJ1-1	-	-	TRBV10-3	TGTGCCATCAGTGCCTCGGCCTTCGGGACTGAAGCTTTCTTT	CAISASAFGTEAFF